Sequencing of this T cell receptor beta chain was carried out in a study of blood T cell repertoires in COVID-19. Study in general: T cells, B-cell-depleted T cells, or PBMCs provided the cDNA or gDNA that served as material.

TCRdb keeps only in-frame clones here, not all; method: immunoSEQ multiplex PCR. Here the sample spans some 210,000 clones, more than 70% being singletons. In terms of age and location, participants ranged from roughly 18 to 95 years and lived in about 25 US areas. Participant-reported clinical history was the basis for cohort assignment. V lost 1 base, J lost 7 bases, and 17 bases lay in between. The CDR3 has 16 residues. Germline V gene lookup returns CDR1 MGHDK and CDR2 SYGVNS. The sample was PBMCs or T cells enriched from blood (not recorded which). The chain links TRBV25-1 to TRBJ1-3, with D possibly being TRBD1 (6 bases). This receptor was obtained from a man under 40 with acute COVID-19. Written as DNA, the CDR3 is TGTGCCAGCAGTGAATTTGGGGGCGCCTCGGGGAACACCATATATTTT. It translates to CASSEFGGASGNTIYF.